This T cell receptor beta chain was identified during a study of early T cells in non-severe SARS-CoV-2 infection (dated by TCRdb to about 2021). In terms of the full investigation: Because TCR sequencing relied on bulk RNA taken from unsorted whole blood, pairing of alpha and beta chains was not possible. What the work shows at the level of the full study, not this receptor alone: VDJdb matching was skewed toward anti-spike CD8 responses, so virus-specific expansions were likely underestimated and private and CD4 specificities were missed.

The study was a case-control design nested within a healthcare worker cohort in London, UK, with weekly nasopharyngeal swab PCR tests and blood sampling. Healthcare workers were recruited during the week of the UK lockdown, between 23 and 31 March 2020, and followed weekly for up to about 15 weeks. The sample holds many counts of this clonotype. Its specific antigen is unknown. It has no much larger one-base neighbor in the sample; base qualities were not kept. The library came from 5' RACE. The listed sequencing device is NextSeq 500. To correct for sequencing error and PCR bias, the TCR library protocol tagged individual cDNA molecules with unique molecular identifiers. TCR alpha and beta chains were both sequenced, and the abundances of alpha and beta sequences in each sample were closely correlated with each other. In the original analysis: V gene, J gene and CDR3 annotation of TCR sequences was performed with Decombinator V4. Expanded TCRs were defined as changing significantly between any two time points under a Poisson model with p below 0.0001. Abundances of TCRs were expressed as counts per million after normalisation to the total number of TCRs sequenced in each sample. A search of VDJdb, accessed on 1 November 2021, was run for TCRs annotated to CMV, EBV and SARS-CoV-2, with TCRs annotated for multiple antigens excluded. The public reads were reprocessed in TCRdb via fastp at Q25 and MiXCR, keeping in-frame beta chains. Duplicate CDR3 protein sequences are folded into a single record with the most common DNA and genes. The V and J calls shown here were made by TCRdb, not taken from the authors' results. Recorded for this sample are about 42,000 distinct CDR3 sequences; approximately 7.1% of them occurred a single time. Of the sample, around 4.5% is held by the ten largest clones.

What was sequenced was whole blood. The clonotype comes from an adult who was a healthcare worker with PCR-confirmed SARS-CoV-2 infection or an uninfected control (not recorded which).

In nucleotide form, the sequence is TGTGCCAGCATTCCATGGGGGGGCCGTTCGAACACTGAAGCTTTCTTT. Its coded protein is CASIPWGGRSNTEAFF. The chain uses TRBV7-2 and TRBJ1-1; the best D guess is TRBD1, with 6 bases matching. Trimming at the junction amounts to 7 bases on V and 1 base on J, and the germline ends lie 19 bases apart. Taken from the germline V gene, the CDR1 and CDR2 loops are SGHTA and FQGNSA. Its CDR3 holds 16 amino acids, cysteine through phenylalanine. The only DNA kept is the CDR3, 48 bases in frame from the first base. Outside the CDR3, residues come from the reference TRBV7-2 and TRBJ1-1 proteins, so the full variable domain is: GAGVSQSPSNKVTEKGKDVELRCDPISGHTALYWYRQSLGQGLEFLIYFQGNSAPDKSGLPSDRFSAERTGGSVSTLTIQRTQQEDSAVYLCASIPWGGRSNTEAFFGQGTRLTVV.